The source of this T cell receptor beta chain is a study of CD4+ T cells in melanoma. The study, taken as a whole, reports: A reported correlation linked neoantigen-specific CD4+ T cells to CD8+, macrophage and B cell function. Reportedly, melanoma neoantigen-specific CD4+ T cells showed varied differentiation states.

Clones were read by immunoSEQ multiplex PCR, and TCRdb kept only the in-frame ones, dropping some. The sample carries about 14,000 clones, about 60% recorded once. Germline V gene data show CDR1 as SGDLS and CDR2 as YYNGEE. V gave up 3 bases and J gave up 5 bases, with 12 bases separating them. The CDR3 totals 14 residues. Details on this clone: Its antigen is still unknown.

The sequence was obtained from a human donor with melanoma. The chain combines TRBV9 with TRBJ1-5, with D tentatively TRBD1 (5 bases). Specimen: cells from a culture (not recorded whether cultured in vitro). The CDR3 sequence is CASSGGGKDQPQHF. The CDR3 coding sequence is TGTGCCAGCAGCGGGGGGGGGAAGGATCAGCCCCAGCATTTT. Variable domain in full (rest from reference TRBV9 and TRBJ1-5): DSGVTQTPKHLITATGQRVTLRCSPRSGDLSVYWYQQSLDQGLQFLIQYYNGEERAKGNILERFSAQQFPDLHSELNLSSLELGDSALYFCASSGGGKDQPQHFGDGTRLSIL.